The 14 T cell receptor beta chains presented below share a single source sample, sequenced in a study of control samples from healthy donors and cancer patients. Clones were sequenced by immunoSEQ multiplex PCR, and TCRdb holds only the in-frame ones, with some missing. This repertoire shows about 60,000 clones, 90% to 96% found once; its top ten account for approximately 1.1%. Specimen: blood. These receptors were taken from a woman between 18 and 30 years old in good health.

The gene calls are TRBV11-2 and TRBJ1-2; D gene unclear. CDR3 length equals 13 residues. V lost 5 bases and J 4 bases, leaving 11 bases between the germline ends. Germline V gene data show CDR1 as SGHAT and CDR2 as FQNNGV. CDR3 in DNA: TGTGCCAGCAGCCCGACGCCCGGCTATGGCTACACCTTC. It codes for CASSPTPGYGYTF.

The DNA for the CDR3 is TGTGCCAGCAGCGTATATGACAGCAATCAGCCCCAGCATTTT. This encodes CASSVYDSNQPQHF. The rearrangement joins TRBV9 to TRBJ1-5; D uncertain. Germline values: CDR1 SGDLS, CDR2 YYNGEE. With 1 base removed from V and 1 base from J, the gap between germline ends came to 6 bases. The CDR3 consists of 14 residues.

About this clone itself: The same CDR3 arises from other DNA sequences in this sample as well. The genes are TRBV15 and TRBJ2-5; D call uncertain. The CDR3 is 12 amino acids. In germline, CDR1 is LNHNV, CDR2 YYDKDF (reference sequence). V lost 0 bases to trimming and J lost 5 bases, with 4 bases between them. The DNA of the CDR3 is TGTGCCACCAGCAGAGATGGGGAGACCCAGTACTTC. This codes for CATSRDGETQYF. Combining the CDR3 with reference TRBV15 and TRBJ2-5 gives the whole variable domain DAMVIQNPRYQVTQFGKPVTLSCSQTLNHNVMYWYQQKSSQAPKLLFHYYDKDFNNEADTPDNFQSRRPNTSFCFLDIRSPGLGDTAMYLCATSRDGETQYFGPGTRLLVL.

The genes are TRBV19 and TRBJ1-1; D is ambiguous. V was cut by 3 bases and J by 4 bases, with 9 bases left in between. The CDR3 is 13 residues long. Germline CDR1 is LNHDA and CDR2 is SQIVND (reference sequence). The chain's CDR3 is CASSILGFTEAFF. The CDR3 DNA follows: TGTGCCAGTAGTATTCTCGGATTCACTGAAGCTTTCTTT. The full variable domain, completed using reference TRBV19 and TRBJ1-1, is DGGITQSPKYLFRKEGQNVTLSCEQNLNHDAMYWYRQDPGQGLRLIYYSQIVNDFQKGDIAEGYSVSREKKESFPLTVTSAQKNPTAFYLCASSILGFTEAFFGQGTRLTVV.

The V call is TRBV28, the J call TRBJ1-5, with 7 bases matching TRBD1. Germline assignment: CDR1 MDHEN and CDR2 SYDVKM. Trimming removed 2 bases from V and 6 bases from J; junction bases left unmatched: 7. The CDR3 totals 15 residues. CDR3 loop: CASSLPDRASQPQHF. The CDR3 region has the DNA TGTGCCAGCAGTTTACCCGACAGGGCCAGTCAGCCCCAGCATTTT.

This chain joins TRBV2 and TRBJ2-1; 11 bases align to TRBD2. With V trimmed by 2 bases and J by 9 bases, 9 bases remained unmatched. CDR1 and CDR2 (germline): SNHLY, FYNNEI. The CDR3 is 16 residues long. The CDR3 spells CASSEMASGGISEQFF. The CDR3 DNA is TGTGCCAGCAGTGAAATGGCTAGCGGGGGGATCAGTGAGCAGTTCTTC.

The chain carries TRBV12-5 and TRBJ2-7; TRBD1 aligns across 8 bases. This CDR3 is 15 amino acids long. Germline V gives CDR1 LGHNT, CDR2 FRNRAP. After removal of 3 bases from V and 2 bases from J, the junction contained 6 bases not matched to a gene. The CDR3 sequence is CASGFADRGAYEQYF. The CDR3 nucleotides read TGTGCTAGTGGTTTTGCCGACAGGGGTGCCTACGAGCAGTACTTC.

V usage is TRBV5-5 and J usage is TRBJ1-3; no firm D call. Germline assignment: CDR1 SGHKS and CDR2 YYEKEE (reference sequence). This CDR3 is 18 amino acids long. V was clipped by 1 base and J by 0 bases, with 17 bases between them. CDR3 region: CASSLLRVQAFSGNTIYF. CDR3 coding DNA: TGTGCCAGCAGCTTGTTGCGGGTCCAAGCTTTCTCTGGAAACACCATATATTTT.

This clone was recorded only once. This chain uses TRBV7-2 with TRBJ1-3; 11 bases match TRBD1. The CDR3 extends over 19 amino acids. CDR1 and CDR2 (germline): SGHTA, FQGNSA. V dropped 5 bases and J dropped 0; count of bases not matched to a gene: 12. As DNA, the CDR3 is TGTGCCAGCAGCCACATAGGACAGGGGGCCCCATTCTCTGGAAACACCATATATTTT. Translated: CASSHIGQGAPFSGNTIYF.

V is TRBV5-6 and J is TRBJ1-1, with TRBD1 identical over 10 bases. This CDR3 contains 16 residues. The germline V gene has CDR1 SGHDT and CDR2 YYEEEE. The junction had 12 bases not matched to a gene; V was cut back by 3 bases and J by 7 bases. CDR3 in DNA: TGTGCCAGCAGCTGGAGCGGGACAGGGGCCCTGGGTGAAGCTTTCTTT. Its protein is CASSWSGTGALGEAFF.

The chain recombines TRBV24-1 with TRBJ2-3, with D perhaps matching TRBD1 (5 bases). In germline, CDR1 is KGHDR, CDR2 SFDVKD. The CDR3 extends over 14 amino acids. Trimming removed 0 bases at V and 6 bases at J, with 9 bases between. CDR3 nucleotide sequence: TGTGCCACCAGTGATTTGGGAGCAGGGGATACGCAGTATTTT. Translated, it gives CATSDLGAGDTQYF.

This chain joins TRBV6-5 and TRBJ1-1; D ambiguous. From germline, CDR1 is MNHEY and CDR2 SVGAGI. V lost 4 bases and J lost 10, with 19 bases in between. The CDR3 length is 14 residues. CDR3 in amino acids: CASSFRPRWEGAFF. CDR3 coding DNA: TGTGCCAGCAGTTTTCGACCCAGATGGGAGGGAGCTTTCTTT.

The count of this clone is one. V and J are TRBV5-4 and TRBJ2-7; 9 bases are shared with TRBD1. The CDR3 is made up of 14 amino acids. Germline trimming cut 3 bases from V and 5 bases from J; bases unmatched to any gene: 6. The germline V gene has CDR1 SGHNT and CDR2 YYREEE (reference sequence). The CDR3 is CASSWTGETNEQYF. The CDR3 coding sequence is TGTGCCAGCAGCTGGACAGGGGAAACTAACGAGCAGTACTTC. Using reference TRBV5-4 and TRBJ2-7 for the parts outside the CDR3, the full variable domain is ETGVTQSPTHLIKTRGQQVTLRCSSQSGHNTVSWYQQALGQGPQFIFQYYREEENGRGNFPPRFSGLQFPNYSSELNVNALELDDSALYLCASSWTGETNEQYFGPGTRLTVT.

The rearrangement uses TRBV9 and TRBJ2-5; 7 nucleotides line up with TRBD2. With V trimmed by 0 bases and J by 2 bases, 16 bases remained unmatched. CDR3 length equals 19 residues. Per the germline V gene, CDR1 is SGDLS and CDR2 is YYNGEE. This CDR3 reads CASSVDRPWAGDQQETQYF. CDR3 sequence (DNA): TGTGCCAGCAGCGTAGATCGCCCGTGGGCGGGGGACCAACAAGAGACCCAGTACTTC.